Below, 18 T cell receptor beta chains from the same sample are listed, as sequenced in a study of regulatory T cells in long-lasting Graves disease. Construction of TCR beta libraries relied on iRepertoire HTBI primers and on Arm-PCR targeting CDR3 regions. MiXCR was run by TCRdb on the multiplex PCR reads, yielding one entry per CDR3 protein. The table shows a few hundred thousand distinct CDR3 sequences, with roughly 18% occurring only once. Time point meaning: newly diagnosed GD, antithyroid drugs for less than 3 months. PBMCs were the source of the RNA used for TCR sequencing. The starting material was peripheral blood mononuclear cells (PBMCs), obtained at new diagnosis, from a patient treated with antithyroid drugs. Receptor source: a female donor with Graves disease.

The chain carries TRBV28 and TRBJ1-6; 7 nucleotides agree with TRBD1. Germline CDR1 and CDR2: MDHEN and SYDVKM. Trimming at V came to 5 bases and at J to 7 bases, leaving 11 bases not matched to a gene. The CDR3 runs to 16 residues. Here the CDR3 DNA reads TGTGCCAGCAGTAATGAGCCGGGACAGCGAAATTCACCCCTCCACTTT. This sequence encodes CASSNEPGQRNSPLHF.

This clonotype was observed many times. The CDR3: CASSLRGGELFF. CDR3 in DNA: TGTGCCAGCAGTCTCCGAGGCGGGGAGCTGTTTTTT. This sequence joins TRBV27 and TRBJ2-2; D not certain. CDR1 and CDR2 from the germline V gene are MNHEY and SMNVEV (reference sequence). The CDR3 sequence is 12 residues long. Trimming stripped 5 bases from V and 7 bases from J, with 8 bases between.

The chain uses TRBV10-3 and TRBJ2-1; 7 bases map to TRBD1. Unmatched junction bases numbered 3, after V lost 5 bases and J lost 5 bases. The CDR3 contains 13 residues. CDR1 is ENHRY and CDR2 is SYGVKD in the germline V gene. The CDR3 is CAISLGTDNEQFF. The DNA for the CDR3 is TGTGCCATCAGTTTGGGGACAGACAATGAGCAGTTCTTC.

This clonotype came up many times. Compared with germline, one end of the junction differs, possibly owing to a read error. CDR3: CASTQQGGGTEAFF. The CDR3 DNA is TGTGCCAGCACCCAACAGGGGGGTGGGACTGAAGCTTTCTTT. The V and J genes are TRBV3-1 and TRBJ1-1; TRBD1 matches 8 bases. From germline, CDR1 is LGHDT and CDR2 YNNKEL (reference sequence). The CDR3 is 14 residues long. Full variable domain (remainder filled in from reference TRBV3-1 and TRBJ1-1): DTAVSQTPKYLVTQMGNDKSIKCEQNLGHDTMYWYKQDSKKFLKIMFSYNNKELIINETVPNRFSPKSPDKAHLNLHINSLELGDSAVYFCASTQQGGGTEAFFGQGTRLTVV.

Many counts were recorded for this clonotype. This chain uses TRBV19 with TRBJ2-3; no firm D call. The CDR3 contains 13 residues. Germline V gene sequence: CDR1 LNHDA, CDR2 SQIVND (reference sequence). V was trimmed by 1 base and J by 4 bases, leaving 6 bases between them. DNA of the CDR3: TGTGCCAGTAGTATAGTCGCAGCAGATACGCAGTATTTT. Protein sequence: CASSIVAADTQYF.

This clonotype was seen just once. V is TRBV24-1 and J is TRBJ2-3, with TRBD1 matching over 8 bases. V lost 9 bases, J lost 3 bases, and 10 bases stayed unmatched. The CDR3 loop spans 15 amino acids. CDR1 KGHDR and CDR2 SFDVKD come from the germline V gene. The CDR3 loop is CATSTSGQGTDTQYF. For the CDR3, the DNA is TGTGCCACCTCCACTTCTGGACAGGGTACAGATACGCAGTATTTT.

This clonotype was seen a single time. This chain links TRBV6-1 with TRBJ2-2, with 10 bases matching TRBD1. V lost 3 bases, J lost 5 bases, and 12 bases stayed unmatched. In germline, CDR1 is MNHNS, CDR2 SASEGT. This CDR3 contains 18 residues. CDR3 nucleotides: TGTGCCAGCAGTGATCTGGGGGGGACAGGGGATAGTACCGGGGAGCTGTTTTTT. It yields the protein CASSDLGGTGDSTGELFF.

Only a few counts were recorded for this clonotype. V usage is TRBV28 and J usage is TRBJ2-1; 11 nucleotides line up with TRBD2. The CDR3 length is 17 residues. The germline V gene encodes CDR1 MDHEN and CDR2 SYDVKM. Losses at the gene ends were 6 bases for V and 2 bases for J; bases not matched to a gene: 9. The CDR3 nucleotides are TGTGCCAGCAGCCCTACTAGCGGGAGAAGCCCCTACAATGAGCAGTTCTTC. Translating it yields CASSPTSGRSPYNEQFF. Drawing the rest from reference TRBV28 and TRBJ2-1, the complete variable domain is DVKVTQSSRYLVKRTGEKVFLECVQDMDHENMFWYRQDPGLGLRLIYFSYDVKMKEKGDIPEGYSVSREKKERFSLILESASTNQTSMYLCASSPTSGRSPYNEQFFGPGTRLTVL.

The sample holds many counts of this clonotype. CDR3 nucleotides: TGTGCCAGCAGTAGAGGGGACACTGAAGCTTTCTTT. Translated, it gives CASSRGDTEAFF. The chain carries TRBV7-9 and TRBJ1-1, with a tentative D call TRBD1 (5 bases). CDR1 is SEHNR and CDR2 is FQNEAQ in the germline V gene (reference sequence). Trimming cost V 6 bases and J 3 bases, with 8 bases left between them. The CDR3 totals 12 residues.

This clonotype was found many times. This rearrangement joins TRBV19 to TRBJ1-1; D is perhaps TRBD1 (5 bases). Germline loops: CDR1 LNHDA, CDR2 SQIVND (reference sequence). The CDR3 length is 13 residues. V was clipped by 4 bases and J by 6 bases, with 12 bases between them. The CDR3 DNA reads as TGTGCCAGTAGTAGTCCAGGGATACCTGAAGCTTTCTTT. It specifies CASSSPGIPEAFF.

There are many counts of this clonotype. This chain links TRBV20-1 with TRBJ1-5, with TRBD1 as a possible D gene (5 bases). The germline gives CDR1 DFQATT, CDR2 SNEGSKA (reference sequence). Trimming cost V 3 bases and J 2 bases, with 17 bases left between them. The CDR3 sequence is 16 residues long. This CDR3 reads CSARNSLQGRNQPQHF. CDR3 nucleotide sequence: TGCAGTGCTAGGAACTCCTTGCAGGGCCGCAATCAGCCCCAGCATTTT.

This clonotype was seen repeatedly, ten times or more. The chain is built from TRBV7-2 and TRBJ2-7; 9 bases agree with TRBD1. The junction had 8 bases not matched to a gene; V was cut back by 5 bases and J by 3 bases. Germline loops: CDR1 SGHTA, CDR2 FQGNSA. The length of the CDR3 is 15 residues. The CDR3 DNA follows: TGTGCCAGCAGCCGGACGGGACAGGGTTTCTACGAGCAGTACTTC. The encoded protein is CASSRTGQGFYEQYF.

There are a few counts of this clonotype. The J gene is TRBJ1-1, the V gene TRBV9; the match to TRBD1 covers 10 bases. V lost 4 bases and J lost 1; bases outside the gene matches: 7. Germline CDR1 reads SGDLS; CDR2 reads YYNGEE. The CDR3 is 16 residues long. The CDR3 nucleotides are TGTGCCAGCAGCTTCGGGACAGGGGTGGGGAACACTGAAGCTTTCTTT. It specifies CASSFGTGVGNTEAFF.

In this sample, this clonotype turned up many times. This chain connects TRBV20-1 to TRBJ1-2; 9 bases line up with TRBD1. The CDR3 loop spans 14 amino acids. J was trimmed by 8 bases and V by 3 bases; bases with no gene match: 10. Germline lookup yields CDR1 DFQATT and CDR2 SNEGSKA (reference sequence). Here the CDR3 reads CSARAGTGYGGYTF. Here the CDR3 DNA reads TGCAGTGCTAGGGCCGGGACAGGGTACGGAGGCTACACCTTC.

This clonotype was observed at least ten times. The chain combines TRBV13 with TRBJ2-1; unclear D gene. This CDR3 spans 15 amino acids. CDR1 is PRHDT, CDR2 FYEKMQ, per germline (reference sequence). The V and J ends lost 0 bases and 1 base respectively, with 7 bases between them. The CDR3 nucleotides read TGTGCCAGCAGCTTAGGGGGTCGGTCCTACAATGAGCAGTTCTTC. It encodes CASSLGGRSYNEQFF.

This clonotype came up many times. V gene TRBV7-9 combines with J gene TRBJ2-5; TRBD1 agrees at 10 bases. Germline V lookup: CDR1 SEHNR, CDR2 FQNEAQ (reference sequence). This CDR3 has 14 residues. V lost 5 bases, J lost 4 bases, and 4 bases stayed unmatched. The CDR3 region has the DNA TGTGCCAGCAGCACACGGACAGGGGGAGAGACCCAGTACTTC. Encoded protein: CASSTRTGGETQYF.

The sample holds many counts of this clonotype. This sequence joins TRBV12-3 or TRBV12-4 and TRBJ2-4; 11 positions agree with TRBD1. The V and J ends lost 6 bases and 4 bases, in that order; junction bases with no gene match: 8. The CDR3 has 16 residues. The CDR3 spells CASSSPGQGGKNIQYF. CDR3 DNA sequence: TGTGCCAGCAGCTCTCCGGGACAGGGGGGAAAAAACATTCAGTACTTC.

This clonotype was detected many times. This chain connects TRBV6-5 to TRBJ1-2, with D maybe TRBD1 (6 bases). The germline V gene has CDR1 MNHEY and CDR2 SVGAGI. Trimming took 2 bases from V and 3 from J, leaving 10 bases between them. This CDR3 region has 14 residues. The CDR3 spells CASSYGGQDYGYTF. CDR3 DNA sequence: TGTGCCAGCAGTTACGGGGGCCAGGACTATGGCTACACCTTC.